The clone carrying this T cell receptor (beta chain) was detected only a few times. Its antigen remains unknown. The source of the sample is a study of T-cell reconstitution after alpha-beta-depleted transplantation in children. Study-wide points: Diversity and T-cell counts at one year after transplant derived mostly from new T cells.

The library targeted TCRbeta and was prepared with unique molecular identifiers. TCRdb analysed the PCR reads with MiXCR anew, one entry per CDR3 protein. Among approximately 500,000 distinct CDR3 sequences listed, around 27% were seen once. V was cut by 0 bases and J by 7 bases, with 10 bases left in between. CDR3 length equals 14 residues. Germline CDR1 is SGHTA and CDR2 is FQGNSA. V usage is TRBV7-2 and J usage is TRBJ1-5, with D possibly TRBD1 on 6 matching bases. This sequence was found in a boy younger than two with Wiskott-Aldrich syndrome, due to receive a stem cell transplant. The sample in question was PBMCs, obtained before TCRalphabeta/CD19-depleted stem cell transplant. The CDR3 DNA sequence: TGTGCCAGCAGCTTAGCGGGGGCAGAGCAGCCCCAGCATTTT. It is translated as CASSLAGAEQPQHF. The entire variable domain, with the rest obtained from reference TRBV7-2 and TRBJ1-5, is as follows: GAGVSQSPSNKVTEKGKDVELRCDPISGHTALYWYRQSLGQGLEFLIYFQGNSAPDKSGLPSDRFSAERTGGSVSTLTIQRTQQEDSAVYLCASSLAGAEQPQHFGDGTRLSIL.